Below are 13 T cell receptor beta chains sequenced from a single sample in a study of blood T cell repertoires in COVID-19. Some clones are missing from TCRdb's copy, which holds only in-frame ones; the method was immunoSEQ multiplex PCR. In the table there are some 170,000 clones, 76% of which are singletons. Source material: peripheral blood. The receptors were gathered from a woman aged 50 to 65 with active or convalescent COVID-19.

The V and J genes are TRBV24-1 and TRBJ1-5, with 7 bases aligning to TRBD1. Germline values: CDR1 KGHDR, CDR2 SFDVKD. The CDR3 extends over 15 amino acids. V trimming: 4 bases; J trimming: 2 bases; junction bases outside the gene matches: 4. CDR3 residues: CATSEGGSGNQPQHF. The DNA of the CDR3 is TGTGCCACCAGTGAAGGGGGCTCGGGCAATCAGCCCCAGCATTTT.

The CDR3 reads CASSPRQGLGYTF. CDR3 bases: TGTGCCAGCAGTCCCCGACAGGGCCTTGGCTACACCTTC. The chain carries TRBV6-2 or TRBV6-3 and TRBJ1-2; 7 bases align to TRBD1. The CDR3 sequence is 13 residues long. Germline V gene lookup returns CDR1 MNHEY and CDR2 SVGEGT. Losses at the gene ends were 5 bases for V and 7 bases for J; bases not matched to a gene: 7.

The CDR3 reads CASSYSIGGRGNNEQFF. CDR3 DNA: TGTGCCAGCAGTTACTCTATAGGTGGGAGAGGGAACAATGAGCAGTTCTTC. The V gene is TRBV6-2 or TRBV6-3, the J gene TRBJ2-1, with a weak D call TRBD2 (5 bases). Trimming left V 0 bases short and J 5 bases short, with 17 bases between. The CDR3 consists of 17 residues. Germline values: CDR1 MNHEY, CDR2 SVGEGT.

V and J are TRBV3-1 (or the pseudogene TRBV3-2) and TRBJ2-5; tentative D call: TRBD2 (6 bases). Trimming took 5 bases from V and 7 from J, leaving 17 bases between them. The CDR3 is 14 amino acids. The germline V gene encodes CDR1 LGHDT and CDR2 YNNKEL (reference sequence). The CDR3 bases are TGTGCCAGCAGCTCAAGTGCTACCGGGGGGACCCAGTACTTC. It is translated as CASSSSATGGTQYF.

This clone came up a few times. The chain recombines TRBV11-2 with TRBJ2-7; 7 positions match TRBD1. Unmatched junction bases numbered 10, after V lost 5 bases and J lost 6 bases. Germline V gene data show CDR1 as SGHAT and CDR2 as FQNNGV. CDR3 length: 14 residues. CDR3 coding DNA: TGTGCCAGCAGCCAGAGCGGCTCAGGGGGCGAGCAGTACTTC. This encodes CASSQSGSGGEQYF.

The rearrangement joins TRBV10-3 to TRBJ1-2; 9 nucleotides align to TRBD1. This CDR3 is 16 amino acids long. The J segment lost 4 bases and the V segment lost 8 bases, leaving 14 bases of the junction unmatched. Germline loops: CDR1 ENHRY, CDR2 SYGVKD. The CDR3 loop reads CAIEGDRVWEGYGYTF. The DNA of the CDR3 is TGTGCCATCGAGGGGGACAGGGTATGGGAGGGCTATGGCTACACCTTC.

This clone appeared a few times. The gene calls are TRBV5-6 and TRBJ1-1; 7 bases are shared with TRBD1. With V trimmed by 5 bases and J by 1 base, 5 bases remained unmatched. Germline values: CDR1 SGHDT, CDR2 YYEEEE. The CDR3 length is 14 residues. CDR3 in DNA: TGTGCCAGCAGTCAGGGGACAGCGAACACTGAAGCTTTCTTT. It encodes CASSQGTANTEAFF.

The chain couples TRBV21-1 to TRBJ2-3; TRBD1 was called by the table and not checked on the DNA. TRBV21-1 corresponds to a pseudogene. The CDR3 is made up of 16 amino acids. The CDR3 reads CASSPDSFSNTDTQYF. The CDR3 DNA reads TGTGCCAGCAGCCCAGACAGTTTCTCCAACACAGATACGCAGTATTTT.

The rearrangement joins TRBV19 to TRBJ1-6; D is undetermined. The V gene lost 1 base and the J gene lost 14 bases, with 18 bases spanning the gap. From germline, CDR1 is LNHDA and CDR2 SQIVND (reference sequence). This CDR3 is built from 15 residues. In nucleotides, the CDR3 is TGTGCCAGTAGTATAGGGGATGGACCGCGGGATTCCCTCCACTTT. It yields the protein CASSIGDGPRDSLHF.

This rearrangement joins TRBV6-1 to TRBJ1-5, with 8 nucleotides matching TRBD1. From germline, CDR1 is MNHNS and CDR2 SASEGT. This CDR3 is built from 16 residues. J was trimmed by 4 bases and V by 1 base; bases with no gene match: 6. Here the CDR3 reads CASSEGRTGINQPQHF. The CDR3 DNA reads as TGTGCCAGCAGTGAAGGAAGGACAGGGATTAATCAGCCCCAGCATTTT.

In this sample, this clone turned up many times. V gene TRBV27 combines with J gene TRBJ1-2, with 9 bases aligning to TRBD1. The CDR3 covers 15 residues. The germline V gene encodes CDR1 MNHEY and CDR2 SMNVEV (reference sequence). Trimming took 6 bases from V and 2 from J; bases not matched to a gene: 7. The CDR3 region has the DNA TGTGCCAGCAGGTTCGGGGACAGGGTAAACTATGGCTACACCTTC. The encoded protein is CASRFGDRVNYGYTF.

This clone was counted between two and nine times. This chain links TRBV19 with TRBJ1-2, with 8 bases that match TRBD1. CDR1 is LNHDA, CDR2 SQIVND, per germline (reference sequence). V was pared by 3 bases and J by 5 bases, with 8 bases of the junction left unmatched. The CDR3 covers 15 residues. CDR3 nucleotide sequence: TGTGCCAGTAGTATTAGGTCCAGGGGGCATTATGGCTACACCTTC. Its translation is CASSIRSRGHYGYTF.

V and J are TRBV9 and TRBJ1-1, with TRBD1 identical over 9 bases. CDR3 length equals 14 residues. CDR1 is SGDLS, CDR2 YYNGEE, per germline. With V trimmed by 4 bases and J by 4 bases, 5 bases remained unmatched. This CDR3 reads CASSPQGQGTEAFF. The CDR3 coding sequence is TGTGCCAGCAGCCCCCAGGGACAGGGCACTGAAGCTTTCTTT.